Here is one TCR beta chain with its context. The target antigen is unknown. The data stem from a study of cytomegalovirus exposure and HLA in healthy donors. Findings and caveats of the study: Rarity characterized most TCR sequences, yet some public TCRs appeared in many donors. The study designated 150 or so TCR beta chains cytomegalovirus-associated.

CDR1 and CDR2 from the germline V gene are MGHRA and YSYEKL. The CDR3 totals 18 residues. V shed 1 base and J 2 bases; nucleotides not matched to a gene: 12. The table came from immunoSEQ multiplex PCR; TCRdb's copy has only in-frame clones and leaves some out. The profile shows tens of thousands of clones, around 92% of them singletons. The chain joins TRBV4-1 to TRBJ2-3, with 7 bases aligning to TRBD2. The sequenced material came from PBMCs. The clonotype originates from a man aged 18 to 29 in good health and CMV-seronegative. The CDR3 protein is CASSQARLKAGPTDTQYF. CDR3 nucleotide sequence: TGCGCCAGCAGCCAAGCTAGGCTAAAAGCGGGACCCACAGATACGCAGTATTTT.